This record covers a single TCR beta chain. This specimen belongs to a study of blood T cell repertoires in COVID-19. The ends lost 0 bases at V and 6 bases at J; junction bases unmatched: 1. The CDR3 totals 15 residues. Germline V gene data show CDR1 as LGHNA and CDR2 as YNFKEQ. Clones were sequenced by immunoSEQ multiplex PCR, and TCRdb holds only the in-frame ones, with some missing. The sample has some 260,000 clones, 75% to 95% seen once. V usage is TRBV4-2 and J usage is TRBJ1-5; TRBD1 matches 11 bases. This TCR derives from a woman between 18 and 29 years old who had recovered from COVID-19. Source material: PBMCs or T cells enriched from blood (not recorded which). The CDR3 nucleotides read TGTGCCAGCAGCCAAGAGGGACAGGGGGGTCAGCCCCAGCATTTT. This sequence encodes CASSQEGQGGQPQHF.